Below, 22 T cell receptor beta chains from the same sample are listed, as sequenced in a study of blood T cell repertoires in COVID-19. The data were produced by immunoSEQ multiplex PCR, yet TCRdb's version contains in-frame clones alone and is incomplete. Seen here are 150,000 to 200,000 clones, roughly 80% observed once, and the top ten hold 9.5% to 15%. The sample consisted of PBMCs or T cells enriched from blood (not recorded which). The receptors were gathered from a man aged 50 to 60 who had recovered from COVID-19.

At least ten counts were recorded for this clone. V is TRBV11-2 and J is TRBJ1-1, with 7 bases identical to TRBD1. The CDR3 length is 13 residues. Germline V gives CDR1 SGHAT, CDR2 FQNNGV. V was pared by 7 bases and J by 6 bases, with 8 bases of the junction left unmatched. The CDR3: CASNRGTAAEAFF. The CDR3 coding sequence is TGTGCCAGCAACCGGGGGACAGCCGCTGAAGCTTTCTTT.

This clone has at least ten counts. The chain is built from TRBV5-1 and TRBJ2-3; 10 bases fit TRBD2. The CDR3 is made up of 15 amino acids. V lost 4 bases and J lost 6; bases outside the gene matches: 8. Germline CDR1 is SGHRS and CDR2 is YFSETQ. The CDR3 DNA is TGCGCCAGCAGCCCGGTAGCGGGGGGAAGTGATACGCAGTATTTT. It encodes CASSPVAGGSDTQYF.

The chain recombines TRBV3-1 (or the pseudogene TRBV3-2) with TRBJ2-3; a possible D gene is TRBD1 (5 bases). V was clipped by 0 bases and J by 6 bases, with 10 bases between them. This CDR3 has 14 amino acids. The germline V gene encodes CDR1 LGHDT and CDR2 YNNKEL (reference sequence). The CDR3 DNA follows: TGTGCCAGCAGCCAAGAAAGGGGTCGGGATACGCAGTATTTT. Amino acid sequence: CASSQERGRDTQYF.

The gene calls are TRBV5-8 and TRBJ2-7; 7 nucleotides line up with TRBD1. V shed 0 bases and J 0 bases; nucleotides not matched to a gene: 9. This CDR3 spans 17 amino acids. Germline V gene data show CDR1 as SGHTS and CDR2 as YDEGEE. CDR3 residues: CASSLGYLQGSSYEQYF. Written as DNA, the CDR3 is TGTGCCAGCAGCTTGGGGTACCTACAGGGGAGCTCCTACGAGCAGTACTTC.

The chain carries TRBV3-1 (or the pseudogene TRBV3-2) and TRBJ2-5; 12 bases align to TRBD2. The V segment lost 3 bases and the J segment 4 bases; nucleotides outside the gene matches: 6. CDR3 size: 16 residues. CDR1 is LGHDT, CDR2 YNNKEL, per germline (reference sequence). DNA of the CDR3: TGTGCCAGCAGCCAGGTGACTAGCGGGGGCAGAGAGACCCAGTACTTC. Its protein product is CASSQVTSGGRETQYF.

This clone was observed a handful of times. The chain carries TRBV6-6 and TRBJ2-5; TRBD1 agrees at 7 bases. This CDR3 spans 17 amino acids. Germline V lookup: CDR1 MNHNY, CDR2 SVGAGI (reference sequence). V lost 5 bases, J lost 5 bases, and 17 bases stayed unmatched. CDR3 sequence: CASSPSPGTVDRETQYF. As DNA, the CDR3 is TGTGCCAGCAGTCCCAGTCCCGGGACAGTGGACAGGGAGACCCAGTACTTC.

V is TRBV30 and J is TRBJ1-6; no firm D call. Germline-derived CDR1 and CDR2 are GTSNPN and SVGIG (reference sequence). V was pared by 4 bases and J by 2 bases, with 9 bases between. This CDR3 spans 14 amino acids. CDR3 nucleotide sequence: TGTGCCTGGAATCGACAAACCTATAATTCACCCCTCCACTTT. It specifies CAWNRQTYNSPLHF.

The genes are TRBV5-1 and TRBJ1-2; 7 bases map to TRBD1. V was clipped by 0 bases and J by 7 bases; unmatched bases: 9. Germline V lookup: CDR1 SGHRS, CDR2 YFSETQ. The CDR3 has 15 residues. CDR3 amino acids: CASSLVDRRGSGYTF. The CDR3 DNA is TGCGCCAGCAGCTTGGTGGACAGGCGAGGGAGTGGCTACACCTTC.

The chain is built from TRBV18 and TRBJ1-2; D is possibly TRBD1 (5 bases). The CDR3 is made up of 12 amino acids. The germline V gene has CDR1 KGHSH and CDR2 LQKENI. The V gene lost 2 bases and the J gene lost 7 bases, with 8 bases spanning the gap. The CDR3 spells CASSPGQAGYTF. The DNA of the CDR3 is TGTGCCAGCTCACCAGGACAAGCTGGCTACACCTTC.

The V gene is TRBV7-9, the J gene TRBJ2-6; D possibly corresponds to TRBD1 (6 bases). V was shortened by 5 bases and J by 0 bases, with 17 bases between the two germline ends. Germline assignment: CDR1 SEHNR and CDR2 FQNEAQ (reference sequence). The CDR3 contains 18 residues. CDR3 region: CASSLIGTHDSGANVLTF. The CDR3 region has the DNA TGTGCCAGCAGCCTAATCGGGACACACGACTCTGGGGCCAACGTCCTGACTTTC.

The chain recombines TRBV7-9 with TRBJ1-5; D call uncertain. This CDR3 region has 14 residues. Trimming took off 5 bases at V and 1 base at J, with 9 bases between the two ends. Germline V gene lookup returns CDR1 SEHNR and CDR2 FQNEAQ (reference sequence). The CDR3 region is CASSRGESNQPQHF. DNA of the CDR3: TGTGCCAGCAGCCGGGGAGAGAGCAATCAGCCCCAGCATTTT.

This chain connects TRBV12-3 or TRBV12-4 to TRBJ2-3, with D unresolved. V lost 6 bases to trimming and J lost 2 bases, with 6 bases between them. The length of the CDR3 is 12 residues. CDR3 sequence (DNA): TGTGCCAGCAGCCCAAACACAGATACGCAGTATTTT. It encodes CASSPNTDTQYF.

The chain is built from TRBV19 and TRBJ1-5; possibly TRBD1 for D (6 bases). CDR1 and CDR2 from the germline V gene are LNHDA and SQIVND (reference sequence). This CDR3 has 14 amino acids. V gave up 2 bases and J gave up 4 bases, with 9 bases separating them. CDR3 region: CASSIQGMNQPQHF. In DNA, the CDR3 is TGTGCCAGTAGTATACAGGGGATGAATCAGCCCCAGCATTTT. Drawing the rest from reference TRBV19 and TRBJ1-5, the complete variable domain is DGGITQSPKYLFRKEGQNVTLSCEQNLNHDAMYWYRQDPGQGLRLIYYSQIVNDFQKGDIAEGYSVSREKKESFPLTVTSAQKNPTAFYLCASSIQGMNQPQHFGDGTRLSIL.

The chain has TRBV3-1 (or the pseudogene TRBV3-2) and TRBJ2-1, with 9 nucleotides matching TRBD1. The J segment lost 8 bases and the V segment lost 6 bases, leaving 14 bases of the junction unmatched. Germline CDR1 reads LGHDT; CDR2 reads YNNKEL (reference sequence). There are 16 residues in the CDR3. The CDR3 DNA follows: TGTGCCAGCAGGAAAGGGGTGGGACAGGGAATTCATGAGCAGTTCTTC. This gives the protein CASRKGVGQGIHEQFF.

The V gene is TRBV18, the J gene TRBJ1-2; tentatively, D is TRBD1 (5 bases). Germline V gives CDR1 KGHSH, CDR2 LQKENI. The CDR3 is 13 amino acids. V gave up 5 bases and J gave up 3 bases, with 10 bases separating them. CDR3 coding DNA: TGTGCCAGCTCAACCGGGACTTACTATGGCTACACCTTC. Its protein product is CASSTGTYYGYTF.

V is TRBV24-1 and J is TRBJ1-2; the match to TRBD1 covers 9 bases. The CDR3 runs 12 residues. V dropped 7 bases and J dropped 7; count of bases not matched to a gene: 3. Germline V gene data show CDR1 as KGHDR and CDR2 as SFDVKD. The CDR3 coding sequence is TGTGCCACCAGAGGGACAGGGTTTGGCTACACCTTC. Amino acid sequence: CATRGTGFGYTF.

The chain has TRBV9 and TRBJ2-1; D is uncertain. Germline V gene sequence: CDR1 SGDLS, CDR2 YYNGEE. The CDR3 consists of 13 residues. V dropped 0 bases and J dropped 5 bases, with 6 bases sitting between them. The CDR3 loop reads CASSVAGNNEQFF. In nucleotides, the CDR3 is TGTGCCAGCAGCGTAGCTGGCAACAATGAGCAGTTCTTC.

This chain uses TRBV28 with TRBJ2-3, with D possibly matching TRBD2 (5 bases). This CDR3 has 12 amino acids. Trimming cost V 6 bases and J 8 bases, with 12 bases left between them. From germline, CDR1 is MDHEN and CDR2 SYDVKM. This chain's CDR3 is CASSQNRGTQYF. CDR3 DNA: TGTGCCAGCAGCCAGAACCGGGGTACGCAGTATTTT.

The chain recombines TRBV10-3 with TRBJ1-2, with D possibly being TRBD1 (5 bases). Germline values: CDR1 ENHRY, CDR2 SYGVKD. There are 15 residues in the CDR3. The V end was cut by 4 bases, the J end by 3 bases, with 15 bases between. CDR3 DNA: TGTGCCATCAGTGGTGGGGGGACGGTGGACTATGGCTACACCTTC. The encoded protein is CAISGGGTVDYGYTF.

About this clone itself: In the same sample, other DNA sequences code for this CDR3. This sequence joins TRBV6-5 and TRBJ1-5; maybe TRBD1 (6 bases). CDR1 and CDR2 (germline): MNHEY, SVGAGI. The CDR3 length is 13 residues. Trimming took off 2 bases at V and 4 bases at J, with 6 bases between the two ends. This CDR3 is CASSYRGNQPQHF. The CDR3 DNA reads TGTGCCAGCAGTTACAGGGGGAATCAGCCCCAGCATTTT.

The CDR3 reads CASRPGTNYGYTF. In DNA form, the CDR3 reads TGTGCCAGCCGGCCGGGAACTAACTATGGCTACACCTTC. This chain joins TRBV6-5 and TRBJ1-2; D is ambiguous. V lost 8 bases, J lost 0 bases, and 10 bases lay in between. CDR1 and CDR2 (germline): MNHEY, SVGAGI. CDR3 size: 13 residues.

This clone has only one observation. The V gene is TRBV19, the J gene TRBJ2-2; 7 bases line up with TRBD2. CDR3 length: 13 residues. CDR1 is LNHDA, CDR2 SQIVND, per germline (reference sequence). The trim removed 4 bases at V and 6 bases at J, leaving 2 bases unmatched. CDR3 DNA sequence: TGTGCCAGTAGTACCCGGGGGGCCGGGGAGCTGTTTTTT. Translation: CASSTRGAGELFF.